These T cell receptor beta chains were read from a single sample in a study of CD8 T cells in Susac syndrome. TCRdb used MiXCR to reprocess the immunoSEQ multiplex PCR reads, holding one entry per CDR3 protein. The table records about 71,000 distinct CDR3 sequences, around 93% of them present only once. Sequencing was carried out using CD4+ T cells from PBMCs. The receptors were sampled from a human donor with Susac syndrome. Both conserved end residues are part of each CDR3. The D gene is left open where the match is weak. Clone size is given for some rows only: seen once, a few or many times, or a class if the clone is expanded.

TRBJ2-2,-,TRBD1,TRBV7-3,CASSRDSSTGELFF,TGTGCCAGCAGTAGGGACAGCTCCACCGGGGAGCTGTTTTTT
TRBJ2-2,-,-,TRBV3-1,CASSQGHTGELFF,TGTGCCAGCAGCCAGGGGCACACCGGGGAGCTGTTTTTT
TRBJ2-3,-,-,TRBV3-1,CASSRRGRTDTQYF,TGTGCCAGCAGCCGACGGGGCCGCACAGATACGCAGTATTTT
TRBJ1-1,-,-,TRBV7-9,CASSPGNRIYTEAFF,TGTGCCAGCAGCCCCGGCAATAGGATATACACTGAAGCTTTCTTT
TRBJ1-2,-,TRBD1,TRBV7-9,CASSSYRGHNYGYTF,TGTGCCAGCAGCTCATACAGGGGCCATAACTATGGCTACACCTTC
TRBJ2-5,-,TRBD2,TRBV11-2,CASSARGYQETQYF,TGTGCCAGCAGCGCGCGGGGGTACCAAGAGACCCAGTACTTC
TRBJ2-7,-,-,TRBV2,CAIVEGSDRYEQYF,TGTGCCATCGTGGAGGGGTCCGACCGTTACGAGCAGTACTTC
TRBJ2-7,-,TRBD1,TRBV6-5,CASSYGETGGTNEQYF,TGTGCCAGCAGTTACGGGGAGACAGGGGGGACGAACGAGCAGTACTTC
TRBJ1-1,once,-,TRBV3-1,CASSQDGFEAFF,TGTGCCAGCAGCCAAGATGGGTTTGAAGCTTTCTTT
TRBJ1-4,-,-,TRBV9,CASSADGATNEKLFF,TGTGCCAGCAGCGCAGACGGAGCAACTAATGAAAAACTGTTTTTT
TRBJ1-2,-,-,TRBV3-1,CASSQVTDYGYTF,TGTGCCAGCAGCCAAGTGACAGATTATGGCTACACCTTC
TRBJ2-3,few,TRBD2,TRBV7-2,CASSSSGLAGGSTDTQYF,TGTGCCAGCAGCTCTAGCGGTCTAGCGGGGGGAAGCACAGATACGCAGTATTTT
TRBJ1-1,-,TRBD1,TRBV7-2,CASSSTGVAFF,TGTGCCAGCAGCTCAACAGGGGTGGCTTTCTTT
TRBJ2-1,-,TRBD2,TRBV25-1,CASSEWRGARHNEQFF,TGTGCCAGCAGTGAATGGCGGGGGGCCCGTCACAATGAGCAGTTCTTC
TRBJ2-1,-,-,TRBV4-2,CASSQDRWLNEQFF,TGTGCCAGCAGCCAAGATCGGTGGCTAAATGAGCAGTTCTTC
TRBJ2-5,-,-,TRBV6-6,CASSYGDPGERETQYF,TGTGCCAGCAGTTACGGGGACCCAGGGGAGCGAGAGACCCAGTACTTC
TRBJ2-7,-,TRBD1,TRBV28,CASSLTLDRVGEQYF,TGTGCCAGCAGTCTAACCTTGGACAGGGTCGGCGAGCAGTACTTC
TRBJ2-5,-,TRBD2,TRBV7-2,CASSFLPLAEETQYF,TGTGCCAGCAGCTTCCTTCCTCTAGCGGAAGAGACCCAGTACTTC
TRBJ2-2,-,-,TRBV7-2,CASSSGPATGELFF,TGTGCCAGCAGCTCCGGACCGGCAACCGGGGAGCTGTTTTTT
TRBJ2-1,-,-,TRBV29-1,CSVGRSSYNEQFF,TGCAGCGTTGGCAGAAGCTCCTACAATGAGCAGTTCTTC
TRBJ1-1,-,TRBD1,TRBV20-1,CSATPDRDRTEAFF,TGCAGTGCTACTCCGGACAGGGACCGGACTGAAGCTTTCTTT
TRBJ1-3,-,-,TRBV3-1,CASSQWGNTIYF,TGTGCCAGCAGCCAGTGGGGAAACACCATATATTTT
TRBJ1-6,-,-,TRBV15,CAASRDEPQRSPLHF,TGTGCCGCCAGCAGAGATGAGCCCCAAAGATCACCCCTCCACTTT
TRBJ2-2,-,-,TRBV4-2,CASSTPGRANTGELFF,TGTGCCAGCAGCACCCCGGGACGGGCGAACACCGGGGAGCTGTTTTTT
TRBJ1-1,-,-,TRBV20-1,CSAVPVTGVGAFF,TGCAGTGCCGTCCCGGTGACAGGTGTGGGTGCTTTCTTT
TRBJ1-5,-,TRBD1,TRBV6-5,CASSLRQGYQPQHF,TGTGCCAGCAGCTTACGACAGGGGTATCAGCCCCAGCATTTT
TRBJ2-5,-,-,TRBV18,CASSPRGTQYF,TGTGCCAGCTCACCAAGGGGGACCCAGTACTTC
TRBJ2-3,-,-,TRBV6-1,CASSGRGFTGTDTQYF,TGTGCCAGCAGCGGAAGGGGGTTTACCGGCACAGATACGCAGTATTTT
TRBJ1-2,-,-,TRBV28,CASSPPVSPNYGYTF,TGTGCCAGCAGTCCCCCGGTCTCTCCTAACTATGGCTACACCTTC
TRBJ1-5,-,-,TRBV18,CASSPMGLAGKQPQHF,TGTGCCAGCTCACCAATGGGGTTAGCGGGGAAGCAGCCCCAGCATTTT
TRBJ1-6,-,-,TRBV11-3,CASSFSRAVNNSPLHF,TGTGCCAGCAGCTTTAGTCGGGCAGTGAATAATTCACCCCTCCACTTT
TRBJ2-7,-,-,TRBV7-2,CASSLLAGLGYEQYF,TGTGCCAGCAGCCTCCTCGCGGGGCTAGGGTACGAGCAGTACTTC
TRBJ2-7,-,-,TRBV12-3/TRBV12-4,CASSWNRAYEQYF,TGTGCCAGCAGTTGGAACAGGGCCTACGAGCAGTACTTC